The TCR beta chain under discussion was sequenced for a study of blood T cell repertoires in COVID-19. The CDR3 length is 15 residues. Germline V lookup: CDR1 SGHAT, CDR2 FQDESV (reference sequence). After removal of 9 bases from V and 6 bases from J, the junction contained 13 bases not matched to a gene. Original analysis: Reference gene primer amplification in the assay estimated nucleated cell counts. The data were produced by immunoSEQ multiplex PCR, yet TCRdb's version contains in-frame clones alone and is incomplete. V, J and clone size were drawn from that table, and D and trimming were deduced from the DNA. In the table there are about 300,000 clones, less than 85% of which are singletons.

The chain combines TRBV11-1 with TRBJ2-2; 7 positions match TRBD2. Material: PBMCs or T cells enriched from blood (not recorded which). This receptor was taken from a woman aged 30 to 39 who had been exposed to COVID-19. The chain's CDR3 is CASRAGTTVPGELFF. The DNA for the CDR3 is TGTGCCAGTCGAGCCGGGACTACGGTCCCCGGGGAGCTGTTTTTT.